Sequencing of this T cell receptor (beta chain) was carried out in a study of T cell responses to AZD1222 COVID-19 vaccine (dated by TCRdb to the early 2020s). As for the study more broadly: TCR sequencing was performed for roughly 240 trial participants, of whom around 200 were given two doses of AZD1222 and approximately 26 were given two doses of MenACWY control vaccine. Trial participants were enrolled into age subgroups of 18-55, 56-69 and 70-plus years, which contained 148, 28 and 57 TCR-sequenced participants, respectively.

According to the germline V gene, CDR1 reads MNHEY and CDR2 reads SVGAGI. V was cut back by 3 bases and J by 0 bases, leaving a gap of 5 bases between them. The CDR3 holds 13 amino acids from the cysteine to the phenylalanine. Of the read, only the CDR3 DNA is kept; its 39 bases are in frame from base 1. Overall results and qualifications from the work: Conclusions about previously exposed vaccinees are limited, since just six or seven AZD1222 recipients were seropositive for SARS-CoV-2 at baseline. A significant rise in spike-specific TCR breadth and depth was observed after two AZD1222 doses relative to day 0 and relative to MenACWY recipients. Because no day 14 peak-response samples were available, repertoires were characterized only after the peak T cell response. CD4 TCRs associated with the vaccine covered the entire spike protein, and the dominant responses were in regions 160-218 and 743-854. Participants were mostly white British and included more females than males, and it was suggested by the authors that clonal diversity may have been underestimated. Nearly half of unique spike-specific TCRs reportedly recognized epitopes outside regions mutated in the B.1.351 and B.1.1.7 variants. In the small 56-69-year group, the increase in depth fell short of significance, most likely because of low power.

The CDR3 regions of human TCRbeta chains were analyzed by immunosequencing. The paper's data handling went like this. Repertoire TCRs were checked for matches against a reference library of SARS-CoV-2-specific TCRs that had been generated using the MIRA antigen-specificity platform. Breadth meant the fraction of unique TCRs that were SARS-CoV-2-associated, whereas depth meant the fraction of total T cells that were SARS-CoV-2-associated. Using the MIRA data, each spike-specific TCR was assigned both to the spike region to which the TCR was reactive and to a CD4 or CD8 class. Log10-transformed breadth and depth values were compared by one-way ANOVA with Sidak's multiple comparisons tests. TCRdb took this table from immuneACCESS and kept in-frame rearrangements with V and J called. Such tables lack part of the clones; where checked against another copy, unresolved V genes explain under half of the gap, and the rest is unexplained. V, J and clone size were drawn from that table, and D and trimming were deduced from the DNA. The sample table lists approximately 130,000 clones, around 86% of them with a count of one. About 2.9% of the sample is in the top ten clones.

Of note for this clone: No cognate antigen has been identified for it. Per-base quality was not reported, and no clone a single base away is much larger than it.

The time point label corresponds to: about 28 days (+/-7) after the second vaccine dose. AZD1222 recipients given second doses at about 4 weeks or at about 12 weeks were pooled, since spike-specific TCR depth and breadth were not found to differ between the two schedules. Vaccinee samples came from UK trials COV001 and COV002, including a single-blind randomized controlled phase 2/3 trial of AZD1222 (ChAdOx1 nCoV-19) in healthy adults. For TCRbeta chain sequencing, PBMC samples were collected from trial participants at day 0 and at day 28 after the second dose. Sequencing used peripheral blood, obtained 28 days after the second AZD1222 dose. The clonotype was recovered from an adult who received the AZD1222 COVID-19 vaccine. The rearrangement combines TRBV6-5 with TRBJ1-1, with no D gene named confidently. The CDR3: CASSYNLNTEAFF. The nucleotide sequence is given as TGTGCCAGCAGTTATAATTTGAACACTGAAGCTTTCTTT.